The clone carrying this T cell receptor (beta chain) was seen only a few times. Its antigen is as yet unknown. The assay was immunoSEQ multiplex PCR, and TCRdb's table has in-frame clones only and misses some. The top ten clones hold about 10% of a sample with about 340,000 clones, about 70% of them seen once. Healthy adults negative for HIV, lacking recent acute infections or vaccinations, served as donors. Caucasian adults residing in Nashville, Tennessee made up all the donors. This entry comes from a study of shared clonotypes between healthy human individuals. Background on the study: Donors had three CD4 naive, three CD4 memory, two CD8 naive and one CD8 memory plate apiece. Overall study findings and caveats: Represented diversity (both genetic and exposure-history) was limited by the small number of donors.

J was trimmed by 3 bases and V by 3 bases; bases with no gene match: 2. Germline values: CDR1 SGDLS, CDR2 YYNGEE. The CDR3 contains 13 residues. The chain carries TRBV9 and TRBJ1-1; TRBD1 agrees at 7 bases. The sequencing input was memory CD4+ T cells sorted from blood. Subset defined: CD45RA-negative fraction. This clonotype was obtained from a man younger than 45 in good health. The CDR3 region has the DNA TGTGCCAGCAGCGCGACAGGGTACACTGAAGCTTTCTTT. This codes for CASSATGYTEAFF.